The clone carrying this T cell receptor (beta chain) was seen at least ten times. The sample carries other DNA sequences with the same CDR3. TCRdb re-clonotyped the PCR reads through MiXCR. The sample holds tens of thousands of clones; 14% to 15% are singletons and the top ten take around 13%. This specimen belongs to a study of metastatic and nonmetastatic thyroid tumors. Across the study: The comparison covered peripheral blood and tumor or nodule tissue in malignant and benign thyroid patients.

All patients were treatment-naive before thyroid surgery. Germline V lookup: CDR1 DFQATT, CDR2 SNEGSKA (reference sequence). J gave up 3 bases and V 3 bases, and 8 bases lay outside the gene matches. CDR3 length equals 15 residues. The sequence derives from a female donor with papillary thyroid cancer or a benign thyroid nodule (not recorded which). Some clones in this sample may be carry-over from other donors' samples. Sequencing was done on a sample of tumor tissue. The gene calls are TRBV20-1 and TRBJ2-1, with TRBD2 matching over 7 bases. The CDR3 DNA reads as TGCAGTGCTAGTCATCCCCCTAGCGGCTACAATGAGCAGTTCTTC. Its protein is CSASHPPSGYNEQFF.